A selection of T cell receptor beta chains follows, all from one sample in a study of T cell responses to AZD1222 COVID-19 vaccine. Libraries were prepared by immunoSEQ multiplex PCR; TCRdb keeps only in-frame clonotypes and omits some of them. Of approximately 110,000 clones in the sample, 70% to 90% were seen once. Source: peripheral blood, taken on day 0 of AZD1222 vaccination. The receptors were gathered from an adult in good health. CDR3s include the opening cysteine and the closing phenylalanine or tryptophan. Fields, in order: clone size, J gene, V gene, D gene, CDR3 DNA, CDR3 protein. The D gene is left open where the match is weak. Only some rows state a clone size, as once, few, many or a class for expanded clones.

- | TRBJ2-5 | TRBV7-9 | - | TGTGCCAGCAGCCTACGACGGCTAGAGACCCAGTACTTC | CASSLRRLETQYF
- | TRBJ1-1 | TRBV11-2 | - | TGTGCCAGCAGCTTTAATTCAGGAGTGGTAGCTTTCTTT | CASSFNSGVVAFF
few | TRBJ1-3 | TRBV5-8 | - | TGTGCCAGCAGCTTCGGGCACACGTCTTTCTCTGGAAACACCATATATTTT | CASSFGHTSFSGNTIYF
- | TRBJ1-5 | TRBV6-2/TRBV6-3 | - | TGTGCCAGCAGCCTGTCATATCAGCCCCAGCATTTT | CASSLSYQPQHF
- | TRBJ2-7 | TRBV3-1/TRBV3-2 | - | TGTGCCAGCCGCGCTAAGGATTCCTACGAGCAGTACTTC | CASRAKDSYEQYF
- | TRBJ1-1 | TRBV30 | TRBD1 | TGTGCCTGCCTCGGGGACAGGAACACTGAAGCTTTCTTT | CACLGDRNTEAFF
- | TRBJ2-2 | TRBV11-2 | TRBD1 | TGTGCCAGCGCCCGGACAGGGGTCGGGGAGCTGTTTTTT | CASARTGVGELFF
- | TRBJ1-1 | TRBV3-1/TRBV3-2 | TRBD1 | TGTGCCAGCAGCTCTAGATCCGGGACAGGGGATACTGAAGCTTTCTTT | CASSSRSGTGDTEAFF
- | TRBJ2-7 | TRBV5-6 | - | TGTGCCAGCAGCTTAAGTGGGGTCACCTACGAGCAGTACTTC | CASSLSGVTYEQYF
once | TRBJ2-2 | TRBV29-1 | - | TGCAGCGTTGAAAGGGGCACCGGGGAGCTGTTTTTT | CSVERGTGELFF
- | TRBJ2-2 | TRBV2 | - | TGTGCCAGTCAAGCTAGGGCCGGGGAGCTGTTTTTT | CASQARAGELFF
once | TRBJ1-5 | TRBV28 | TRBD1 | TGTGCCAGCTTATCGGGACAGATCAATCAGCCCCAGCATTTT | CASLSGQINQPQHF
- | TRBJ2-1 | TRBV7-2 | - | TGTGCCAGCAGCTTAGGGGGTGGGGTACTCCCGTTCTTC | CASSLGGGVLPFF
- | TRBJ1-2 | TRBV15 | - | TGTGCCACCAGCACCCGGGGAGGGAGGCGGGATGGCTACACCTTC | CATSTRGGRRDGYTF
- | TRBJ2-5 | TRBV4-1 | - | TGCGCCAGCAGTAGGCTGGGGGGAGAGACCCAGTACTTC | CASSRLGGETQYF
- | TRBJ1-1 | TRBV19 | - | TGTGCCAGTAGTATAACCCCTCGCGACAGCCCAGGAGCTTTCTTT | CASSITPRDSPGAFF
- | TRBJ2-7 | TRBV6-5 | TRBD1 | TGTGCCAGCAGCGGGACAGGGGACTTCTACGAGCAGTACTTC | CASSGTGDFYEQYF
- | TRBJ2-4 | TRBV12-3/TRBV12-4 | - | TGTGCCACGCGAAGAGAGAGCATTCAGTACTTC | CATRRESIQYF
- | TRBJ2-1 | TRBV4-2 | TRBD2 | TGTGCCAGCAGCCAAGCCGGGACTACCGGGCGTGAGCAGTTCTTC | CASSQAGTTGREQFF
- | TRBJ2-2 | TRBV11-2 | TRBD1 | TGTGCCAGCAGCTCAAACACCGGGACAGGGGATAGGACCGGGGAGCTGTTTTTT | CASSSNTGTGDRTGELFF
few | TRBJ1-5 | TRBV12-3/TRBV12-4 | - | TGTGCCAGCAGTTACGCCGAGCCGGAACCCCAGCATTTT | CASSYAEPEPQHF
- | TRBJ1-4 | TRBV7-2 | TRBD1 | TGTGCCAGCAGCTTAGGAGGGGGCCCGACTAATGAAAAACTGTTTTTT | CASSLGGGPTNEKLFF
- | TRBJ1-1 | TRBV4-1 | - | TGCGCCAGCAGCCAAGGACCGAACACTGAAGCTTTCTTT | CASSQGPNTEAFF
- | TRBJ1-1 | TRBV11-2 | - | TGTGCCAGCAGCTTAGGTCTGAACACTGAAGCTTTCTTT | CASSLGLNTEAFF
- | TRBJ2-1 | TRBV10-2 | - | TGCGCCAGCAGTGAGATCTATTCCGCCGGAAATGAGCAGTTCTTC | CASSEIYSAGNEQFF
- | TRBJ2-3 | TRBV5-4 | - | TGTGCCAGCAGCTTCGGGACTCGCACAGATACGCAGTATTTT | CASSFGTRTDTQYF
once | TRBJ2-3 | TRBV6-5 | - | TGTGCCAGCAGGACATACTCAGATACGCAGTATTTT | CASRTYSDTQYF